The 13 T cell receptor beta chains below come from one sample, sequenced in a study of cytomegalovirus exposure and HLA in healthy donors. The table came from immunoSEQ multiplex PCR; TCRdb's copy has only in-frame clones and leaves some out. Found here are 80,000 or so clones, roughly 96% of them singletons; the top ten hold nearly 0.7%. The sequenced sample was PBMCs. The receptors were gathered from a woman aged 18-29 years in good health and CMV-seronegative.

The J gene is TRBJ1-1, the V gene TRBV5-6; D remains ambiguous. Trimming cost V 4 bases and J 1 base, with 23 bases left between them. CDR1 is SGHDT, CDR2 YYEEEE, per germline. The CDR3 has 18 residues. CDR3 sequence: CASSPSRLWVRGNTEAFF. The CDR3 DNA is TGTGCCAGCAGCCCCTCGAGGCTATGGGTACGGGGGAACACTGAAGCTTTCTTT.

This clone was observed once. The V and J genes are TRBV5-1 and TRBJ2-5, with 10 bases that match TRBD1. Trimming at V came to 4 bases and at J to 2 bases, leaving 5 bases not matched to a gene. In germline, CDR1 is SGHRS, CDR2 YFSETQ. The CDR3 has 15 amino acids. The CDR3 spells CASSPRTGGQETQYF. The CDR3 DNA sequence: TGCGCCAGCAGCCCCCGGACAGGGGGTCAAGAGACCCAGTACTTC.

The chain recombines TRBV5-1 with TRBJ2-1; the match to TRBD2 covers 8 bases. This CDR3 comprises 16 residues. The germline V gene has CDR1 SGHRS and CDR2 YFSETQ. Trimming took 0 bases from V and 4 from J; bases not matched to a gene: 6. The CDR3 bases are TGCGCCAGCAGCTTGGCAGGACTAGCCGAGTACAATGAGCAGTTCTTC. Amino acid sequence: CASSLAGLAEYNEQFF.

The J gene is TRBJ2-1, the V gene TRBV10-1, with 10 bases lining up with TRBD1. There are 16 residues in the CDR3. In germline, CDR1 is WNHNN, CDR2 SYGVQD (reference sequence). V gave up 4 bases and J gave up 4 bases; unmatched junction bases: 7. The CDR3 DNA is TGCGCCAGCAGTGGTGGGACAGGGGATAGATACAATGAGCAGTTCTTC. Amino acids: CASSGGTGDRYNEQFF.

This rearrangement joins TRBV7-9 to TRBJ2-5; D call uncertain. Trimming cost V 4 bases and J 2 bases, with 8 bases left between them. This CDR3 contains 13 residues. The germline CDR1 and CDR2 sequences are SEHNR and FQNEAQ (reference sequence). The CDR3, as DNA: TGTGCCAGCAGCTCCTCCCTACAAGAGACCCAGTACTTC. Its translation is CASSSSLQETQYF.

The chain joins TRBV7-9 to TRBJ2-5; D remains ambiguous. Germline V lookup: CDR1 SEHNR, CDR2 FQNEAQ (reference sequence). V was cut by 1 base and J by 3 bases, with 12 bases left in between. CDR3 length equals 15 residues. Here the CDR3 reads CASSLDIQTEETQYF. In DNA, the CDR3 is TGTGCCAGCAGCTTAGATATACAAACCGAAGAGACCCAGTACTTC.

The CDR3 loop is CASNDRQGYGYTF. Written as DNA, the CDR3 is TGTGCCAGCAACGACCGACAGGGTTATGGCTACACCTTC. This rearrangement joins TRBV6-5 to TRBJ1-2, with 7 bases identical to TRBD1. Germline assignment: CDR1 MNHEY and CDR2 SVGAGI. The junction had 7 bases not matched to a gene; V was cut back by 7 bases and J by 5 bases. The CDR3 totals 13 residues.

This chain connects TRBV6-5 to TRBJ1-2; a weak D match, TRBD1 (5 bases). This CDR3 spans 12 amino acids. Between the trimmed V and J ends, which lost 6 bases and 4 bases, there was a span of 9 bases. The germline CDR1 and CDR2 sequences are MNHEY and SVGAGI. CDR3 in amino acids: CASRTAGYGYTF. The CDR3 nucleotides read TGTGCCAGCAGGACAGCTGGCTATGGCTACACCTTC.

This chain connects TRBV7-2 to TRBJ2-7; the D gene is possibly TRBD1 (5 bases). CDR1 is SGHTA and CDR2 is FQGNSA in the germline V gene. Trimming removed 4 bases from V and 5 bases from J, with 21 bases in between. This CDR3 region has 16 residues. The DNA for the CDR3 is TGTGCCAGCAGCTCCAGGGCGATACTTTTATGGGACGAGCAGTACTTC. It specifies CASSSRAILLWDEQYF.

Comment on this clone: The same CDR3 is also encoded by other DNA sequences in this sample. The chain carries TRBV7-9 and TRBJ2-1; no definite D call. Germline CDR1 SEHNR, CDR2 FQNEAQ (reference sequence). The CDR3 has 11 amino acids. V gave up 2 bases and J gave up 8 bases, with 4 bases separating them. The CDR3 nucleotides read TGTGCCAGCAGCTTATCGGATGAGCAGTTCTTC. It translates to CASSLSDEQFF.

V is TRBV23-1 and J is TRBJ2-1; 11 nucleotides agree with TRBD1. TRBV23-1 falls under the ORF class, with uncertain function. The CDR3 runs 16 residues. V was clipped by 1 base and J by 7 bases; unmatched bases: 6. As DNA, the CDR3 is TGCGCCAGCAGTCAATACGGGGACAGGGGGACAAATGAGCAGTTCTTC. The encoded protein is CASSQYGDRGTNEQFF.

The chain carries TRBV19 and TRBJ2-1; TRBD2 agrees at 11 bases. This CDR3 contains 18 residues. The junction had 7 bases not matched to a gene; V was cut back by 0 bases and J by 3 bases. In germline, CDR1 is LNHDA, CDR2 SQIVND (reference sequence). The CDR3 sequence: CASSIDWAGTSGYNEQFF. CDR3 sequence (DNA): TGTGCCAGTAGTATAGATTGGGCCGGGACTAGCGGCTACAATGAGCAGTTCTTC.

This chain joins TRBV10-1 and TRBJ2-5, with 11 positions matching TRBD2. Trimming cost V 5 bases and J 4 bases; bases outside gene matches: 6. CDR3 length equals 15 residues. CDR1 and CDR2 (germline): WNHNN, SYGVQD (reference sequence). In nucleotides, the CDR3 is TGCGCCAGCAGTCCGAATGGACTAGCGGGAGAGACCCAGTACTTC. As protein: CASSPNGLAGETQYF.